Presented here are 6 T cell receptor beta chains from one specimen sequenced in a study of T cells after posttransplantation cyclophosphamide. Assay: immunoSEQ multiplex PCR; the TCRdb copy retains only in-frame clones and omits some. There are more than 3,000 clones in the sample; 61% occur only once, and about 27% lies in the top ten. Sequencing was performed on memory CD8+ T cells sorted from blood. Receptor source: a woman in her thirties in good health and a related stem cell transplant donor.

V gene TRBV5-4 combines with J gene TRBJ1-1, with 8 bases that match TRBD1. This CDR3 spans 16 amino acids. The germline CDR1 and CDR2 sequences are SGHNT and YYREEE (reference sequence). V was pared by 4 bases and J by 0 bases, with 8 bases of the junction left unmatched. The CDR3 loop is CASSPPTGDLNTEAFF. The CDR3 bases are TGTGCCAGCAGCCCCCCGACAGGGGACCTGAACACTGAAGCTTTCTTT. The full variable domain, with the rest looked up from reference TRBV5-4 and TRBJ1-1, is ETGVTQSPTHLIKTRGQQVTLRCSSQSGHNTVSWYQQALGQGPQFIFQYYREEENGRGNFPPRFSGLQFPNYSSELNVNALELDDSALYLCASSPPTGDLNTEAFFGQGTRLTVV.

The rearrangement joins TRBV4-1 to TRBJ1-6; D unclear. Germline CDR1 is MGHRA and CDR2 is YSYEKL. CDR3 length equals 16 residues. V was cut by 0 bases and J by 10 bases, with 16 bases left in between. CDR3 DNA sequence: TGCGCCAGCAGCCAAGAGGGCGTGAACCTGGCCTCACCCCTCCACTTT. Residues: CASSQEGVNLASPLHF.

This rearrangement joins TRBV6-4 to TRBJ2-1; 9 bases map to TRBD2. CDR3 length: 15 amino acids. V was pared by 5 bases and J by 2 bases, with 4 bases of the junction left unmatched. CDR1 and CDR2 (germline): MRHNA, SNTAGT. The DNA of the CDR3 is TGTGCCAGCAGTTCTAGCGGGGAAACCTACAATGAGCAGTTCTTC. Encoded protein: CASSSSGETYNEQFF.

This clone was counted between two and nine times. The chain carries TRBV6-5 and TRBJ2-3; a possible D gene is TRBD2 (5 bases). In germline, CDR1 is MNHEY, CDR2 SVGAGI. This CDR3 has 13 residues. V was shortened by 2 bases and J by 6 bases, with 9 bases between the two germline ends. In nucleotides, the CDR3 is TGTGCCAGCAGTTACGACTACGGGGATACGCAGTATTTT. This translates into CASSYDYGDTQYF.

As regards this clone: Given a far larger clone just one base away, this is likely a sequencing read error. The sample has other DNA sequences that encode this CDR3 too. The V gene is TRBV7-9, the J gene TRBJ2-5; 11 nucleotides agree with TRBD2. CDR1 and CDR2 from the germline V gene are SEHNR and FQNEAQ (reference sequence). Germline trimming cut 5 bases from V and 5 bases from J; bases unmatched to any gene: 13. This CDR3 has 17 residues. The CDR3 sequence is CASSQGSSSGGSETQYF. DNA of the CDR3: TGTGCCAGCAGCCAAGGATCGTCTAGCGGGGGGAGCGAGACCCAGTACTTC.

V gene TRBV6-5 combines with J gene TRBJ2-1, with D hard to call. The V and J ends lost 8 bases and 5 bases respectively, with 10 bases between them. CDR1 MNHEY and CDR2 SVGAGI come from the germline V gene. This CDR3 spans 12 amino acids. The CDR3 bases are TGTGCCAGCGGTAAACAGCACAATGAGCAGTTCTTC. Protein product: CASGKQHNEQFF.